This T cell receptor beta chain is from a study of T cell changes during pregnancy in multiple sclerosis (dated by TCRdb to between 2019 and 2020). About the study as a whole: In women with multiple sclerosis, the researchers looked at how the T cell repertoire shifted as pregnancy progressed.

CDR1 is given as MNHEY and CDR2 as SMNVEV, both from the germline V gene (reference sequence). The junction shows trimming of 3 bases on V and 8 bases on J, and the gene matches do not reach 8 bases of it. The cysteine opens and the phenylalanine closes a CDR3 of 15 amino acids. The kept DNA is CDR3 alone, 45 bases in frame from the first base. This clone appeared a single time. Which antigen it targets is not known. Nothing much larger sits one base from this clone, and base qualities are not available. The library was built by means of the immunoSEQ multiplex PCR assay. TCRdb mirrors the immuneACCESS table, restricted to in-frame sequences. Some clones are absent from its copies; in checked studies, under half trace to an unresolved V gene, and the reason for the others is unknown. The sample has tens of thousands of clones on record, roughly nine tenths of them singletons. Clones ranked in the top ten supply under 0.9% of the sample.

Sequencing was performed on peripheral blood, taken in the third trimester of pregnancy. The sequence was obtained from a female donor in good health, enrolled as a control in a pregnancy study. In this chain, TRBV27 is recombined with TRBJ2-1; 9 central bases correspond to TRBD1. The nucleotide sequence is TGTGCCAGCAGTTTCAACAGGGGGCTTGACGATGAGCAGTTCTTC. This codes for CASSFNRGLDDEQFF.